Below, 9 T cell receptor beta chains from the same sample are listed, as sequenced in a study of regulatory T cells in long-lasting Graves disease. This sample's time point: persistent/refractory GD, antithyroid drugs over 5 years with positive TRAb. Following extraction of RNA from PBMCs, that RNA was used to make the TCR library. CDR3 regions were amplified by Arm-PCR using iRepertoire HTBI primers to build TCR beta libraries. Each CDR3 protein is one row after TCRdb ran MiXCR on the multiplex PCR reads. The sample contains 400,000 to 500,000 distinct CDR3 sequences, under 25% of which appear only once. The sequences come from peripheral blood mononuclear cells (PBMCs), collected when the disease was refractory, from a patient treated with antithyroid drugs. Receptors originate from a female donor with Graves disease.

Worth noting for this clonotype: The DNA is left out, because the CDR3 cannot be placed on it with certainty; the CDR3 is given as TCRdb lists it. J is TRBJ2-7 and V is TRBV2; the tabulated D call, TRBD1, remains unverified against the DNA. The CDR3 adds up to 12 amino acids, both ends counted. Germline-derived CDR1 and CDR2 are SNHLY and FYNNEI. The CDR3 is CASSLFGTGARV.

This clonotype came up many times. The chain employs TRBV10-3 and TRBJ2-5; D might be TRBD1 (5 bases). Germline CDR1 and CDR2: ENHRY and SYGVKD. Trimming shortened V by 9 bases and J by 5 bases, and 16 bases separated the two germline ends. This CDR3 contains 13 residues. This CDR3 reads CAIQDRSVETQYF. The CDR3 DNA reads TGTGCCATACAGGACCGATCGGTGGAGACCCAGTACTTC.

V is TRBV28 and J is TRBJ1-3; D is undetermined. V dropped 4 bases and J dropped 4 bases, with 14 bases sitting between them. The CDR3 covers 15 residues. Germline V gene sequence: CDR1 MDHEN, CDR2 SYDVKM. The CDR3, as DNA: TGTGCCAGCAGTTCCCCAGCCCGAGGGGGAAACACCATATATTTT. Its translation: CASSSPARGGNTIYF.

To note about this clonotype: It may be a read error: a sequence one base away is much more abundant. Lacking the conserved final phenylalanine or tryptophan, this CDR3 likely reflects a read error. The chain employs TRBV6-9 and TRBJ2-5; 10 nucleotides match TRBD2. V was pared by 3 bases and J by 6 bases, with 13 bases of the junction left unmatched. Per the germline V gene, CDR1 is MNHGY and CDR2 is SVAAGI. The CDR3 length is 17 residues. CDR3 sequence (DNA): TGTGCCAGCAGTTACCGGCGGGTGGCTAGCGGGAGCCAGACCCAGTACTTA. Amino acid sequence: CASSYRRVASGSQTQYL.

This clonotype turned up a few times. The junction shows a germline mismatch at one end, possibly a read error. This chain connects TRBV19 to TRBJ2-1, with 12 positions matching TRBD2. The germline CDR1 and CDR2 sequences are LNHDA and SQIVND (reference sequence). The CDR3 is 15 amino acids. CDR3 amino acids: CASSTWTSGDNEQSF. The CDR3 DNA follows: TGTGCCAGTAGTACCTGGACTAGCGGGGACAATGAGCAGTCCTTC.

This clonotype occurred many times. DNA of the CDR3: TGTGCCAGCGGGTTTGGGACAGGGCTCCACGAGCAGTACTTC. It is translated as CASGFGTGLHEQYF. This chain joins TRBV6-2 or TRBV6-3 and TRBJ2-7; 9 positions match TRBD1. The CDR3 runs 14 residues. Germline loops: CDR1 MNHEY, CDR2 SVGEGT. The ends lost 8 bases at V and 5 bases at J; junction bases unmatched: 10.

In this sample, this clonotype turned up a few times. V and J are TRBV13 and TRBJ2-7; 7 bases map to TRBD2. The CDR3 runs to 15 residues. Germline lookup yields CDR1 PRHDT and CDR2 FYEKMQ (reference sequence). Unmatched junction bases numbered 11, after V lost 5 bases and J lost 4 bases. The CDR3 is CASSPGRSSGYEQYF. In nucleotides, the CDR3 is TGTGCCAGCAGCCCCGGGAGGTCTAGCGGTTACGAGCAGTACTTC.

In its sample, this clonotype was seen many times. This sequence joins TRBV28 and TRBJ1-5; 9 nucleotides match TRBD1. Trimming took 5 bases from V and 7 from J; bases not matched to a gene: 15. From germline, CDR1 is MDHEN and CDR2 SYDVKM. This CDR3 spans 17 amino acids. The CDR3 DNA reads TGTGCCAGCAGTCCCAGGGATTTACAGGGGGCGAGGCAGCCCCAGCATTTT. Amino acid sequence: CASSPRDLQGARQPQHF. The variable domain in full, with the rest retrieved from reference TRBV28 and TRBJ1-5, is DVKVTQSSRYLVKRTGEKVFLECVQDMDHENMFWYRQDPGLGLRLIYFSYDVKMKEKGDIPEGYSVSREKKERFSLILESASTNQTSMYLCASSPRDLQGARQPQHFGDGTRLSIL.

This clonotype was picked up many times. CDR3 in amino acids: CASSQGGRGYTF. The CDR3 nucleotides are TGTGCCAGCAGCCAAGGAGGGAGGGGCTACACCTTC. This chain joins TRBV3-1 and TRBJ1-2; D is unclear. Trimming left V 1 base short and J 8 bases short, with 8 bases between. CDR1 and CDR2 (germline): LGHDT, YNNKEL (reference sequence). The CDR3 runs to 12 residues.